A selection of T cell receptor beta chains follows, all from one sample in a study of T cell clonotyping in hematopoietic cell transplantation. Sequencing used immunoSEQ multiplex PCR; TCRdb keeps in-frame clones, though not all of them. The sample lists 10,000 or so clones, around 80% occurring once. The sequencing used peripheral blood mononuclear cells, collected before stem cell transplant. These receptors came from a man aged 55 to 70 with acute myeloid leukemia. Some clones in this sample may be carry-over from other donors' samples. The CDR3 runs from the conserved cysteine through the conserved F or W. A D gene is named only where the DNA matches it firmly. Clone size is not always given. Where it is, it says once, few, many or a class for expanded clones.

v_call: TRBV4-2; d_call: .; clone_size: few; j_call: TRBJ2-3; cdr3_nt: TGTGCCAGCAGCCAAGGGGCGGGTACGCAGTATTTT; cdr3_aa: CASSQGAGTQYF
v_call: TRBV7-2; d_call: TRBD1; clone_size: .; j_call: TRBJ1-1; cdr3_nt: TGTGCCAGCAGCCTCAGGGGGACTGAAGCTTTCTTT; cdr3_aa: CASSLRGTEAFF
v_call: TRBV6-1; d_call: TRBD2; clone_size: .; j_call: TRBJ2-1; cdr3_nt: TGTGCCATTTCAACGGGGGGGGTATACAATGAGCAGTTCTTC; cdr3_aa: CAISTGGVYNEQFF
v_call: TRBV5-4; d_call: .; clone_size: .; j_call: TRBJ2-3; cdr3_nt: TGTGCCAGCAGCCGCCCAAGCACAGATACGCAGTATTTT; cdr3_aa: CASSRPSTDTQYF
v_call: TRBV5-4; d_call: .; clone_size: .; j_call: TRBJ2-2; cdr3_nt: TGTGCCAGCAGTCGTCTGGGAAACGCGAACACCGGGGAGCTGTTTTTT; cdr3_aa: CASSRLGNANTGELFF
v_call: TRBV19; d_call: .; clone_size: few; j_call: TRBJ1-6; cdr3_nt: TGTGCCAGTAGTATAGGCGGATATTCACCCCTCCACTTT; cdr3_aa: CASSIGGYSPLHF
v_call: TRBV5-4; d_call: TRBD2; clone_size: .; j_call: TRBJ2-7; cdr3_nt: TGTGCCAGCAGCCTTTTCACTAGCGGGAGCTCCTACGAGCAGTACTTC; cdr3_aa: CASSLFTSGSSYEQYF
v_call: TRBV25-1; d_call: TRBD2; clone_size: .; j_call: TRBJ2-3; cdr3_nt: TGTGCCAGCGCCGAAGGGGAGGGTCGTACAGATACGCAGTATTTT; cdr3_aa: CASAEGEGRTDTQYF
v_call: TRBV5-1; d_call: TRBD2; clone_size: .; j_call: TRBJ2-5; cdr3_nt: TGCGCCAGCAGCTTGGGCACTAGCGTTCAGACCCAGTACTTC; cdr3_aa: CASSLGTSVQTQYF
v_call: TRBV19; d_call: .; clone_size: .; j_call: TRBJ2-5; cdr3_nt: TGTGCCAGTGGGGACCCCCGGTATAGGGAGACCCAGTACTTC; cdr3_aa: CASGDPRYRETQYF
v_call: TRBV30; d_call: .; clone_size: .; j_call: TRBJ2-7; cdr3_nt: TGTGCCTGGAGTGCCTCCCCCTACGAGCAGTACTTC; cdr3_aa: CAWSASPYEQYF
v_call: TRBV28; d_call: .; clone_size: .; j_call: TRBJ2-1; cdr3_nt: TGTGCCAGCAGTGCCGGACCGTTACAAGTTTACAATGAGCAGTTCTTC; cdr3_aa: CASSAGPLQVYNEQFF
v_call: TRBV5-6; d_call: .; clone_size: once; j_call: TRBJ1-2; cdr3_nt: TGTGCCAGCATCAGGAGGGGAGACTATGGCTACACCTTC; cdr3_aa: CASIRRGDYGYTF
v_call: TRBV27; d_call: TRBD2; clone_size: .; j_call: TRBJ2-1; cdr3_nt: TGTGCCAGCAGTTTATCGAGAGCGGGAGGGAACAATGAGCAGTTCTTC; cdr3_aa: CASSLSRAGGNNEQFF
v_call: TRBV10-2; d_call: TRBD1; clone_size: .; j_call: TRBJ1-2; cdr3_nt: TGCGCCAGCAGACCGGACAGGGCTAGTATTGGCTACACCTTC; cdr3_aa: CASRPDRASIGYTF
v_call: TRBV30; d_call: .; clone_size: .; j_call: TRBJ1-4; cdr3_nt: TGTGCCTGGAGTGTAGGGACTATTAATGAAAAACTGTTTTTT; cdr3_aa: CAWSVGTINEKLFF
v_call: TRBV5-1; d_call: TRBD1; clone_size: .; j_call: TRBJ1-1; cdr3_nt: TGCGCCAGCCGGGCAATTACAGGGGGCAGGACTGAAGCTTTCTTT; cdr3_aa: CASRAITGGRTEAFF
v_call: TRBV11-2; d_call: .; clone_size: .; j_call: TRBJ1-2; cdr3_nt: TGTGCCAGCAGCCCCATATCGGGGGCCATTGGCTACACCTTC; cdr3_aa: CASSPISGAIGYTF
v_call: TRBV25-1; d_call: TRBD1; clone_size: once; j_call: TRBJ1-1; cdr3_nt: TGTGCCAGCAGTATCTCCCTCGGACAGGGGGCCCTGAACACTGAAGCTTTCTTT; cdr3_aa: CASSISLGQGALNTEAFF
v_call: TRBV11-3; d_call: .; clone_size: large; j_call: TRBJ2-3; cdr3_nt: TGTGCCAGCAGCTTACGTCTAGGATCCACAGATACGCAGTATTTT; cdr3_aa: CASSLRLGSTDTQYF
v_call: TRBV30; d_call: .; clone_size: few; j_call: TRBJ2-5; cdr3_nt: TGTGCCTGGACCGGGAGCCGGGGAAACCAAGAGACCCAGTACTTC; cdr3_aa: CAWTGSRGNQETQYF
v_call: TRBV7-3; d_call: .; clone_size: .; j_call: TRBJ2-1; cdr3_nt: TGTGCCAGCAGCTTAGGGTCGCCCTACAATGAGCAGTTCTTC; cdr3_aa: CASSLGSPYNEQFF